Here is one T cell receptor beta chain with its context. As yet, its antigen is unknown. TCRdb re-analysed the reads in MiXCR, keeping a single row per CDR3 protein. The table has about 770,000 distinct CDR3 sequences, 25% to 35% seen once. This record belongs to a study of T cell repertoires in cytomegalovirus infection. About the study: Well-studied HLA-B-restricted CMV epitopes were used in the study alongside recently identified HLA-C-restricted ones. Public TCR beta signatures provided an indication of both CMV infection and a matching HLA type.

Findings of the study overall: HLA-C-restricted CMV-specific TCR beta clonotypes were dominant in the ex vivo response.

The V and J ends lost 5 bases and 1 base, in that order; junction bases with no gene match: 8. In germline, CDR1 is SQVTM, CDR2 ANQGSEA. The CDR3 contains 15 residues. The starting material was cultured CD8+ T cells from PBMCs, obtained from culture after CMV antigen stimulation. The chain links TRBV29-1 to TRBJ1-2; 9 positions agree with TRBD1. The sequence derives from a human donor in good health (CMV status not recorded). Some clones in this sample may be carry-over from other donors' samples. CDR3 bases: TGCAGCGTTCCCGGGACAGGGATAAGTAACTATGGCTACACCTTC. Translated: CSVPGTGISNYGYTF.